This T cell receptor (beta chain) stems from a study of Tregs in tolerant kidney transplant recipients. About the study: Related graft donors supplied nonmyeloablative bone marrow transplants, and mixed chimerism was transient. Study findings and constraints: Findings come from small patient numbers and require larger validation. The most relevant donor-specific Treg TCRbeta repertoire apparently came from expansion with activated donor B cells.

The method was immunoSEQ multiplex PCR; TCRdb's version includes in-frame clones alone and lacks a portion of them. The table has about 69,000 clones, 85% to 90% seen once; the top ten hold approximately 0.36%. J gave up 1 base and V 3 bases, and 1 base lay outside the gene matches. The V gene's germline CDR1 is SGHRS and CDR2 YFSETQ. This CDR3 is built from 14 residues. About this clone: Its antigen is undetermined.

CD4+CD25+CD127- Tregs, CD4+CD25- non-Tregs, CD4 and CD8 cells were sorted. This clonotype originated in a human donor who received a combined kidney and bone marrow transplant. J is TRBJ2-5 and V is TRBV5-1; TRBD1 aligns across 9 bases. The sample in question was CD4+ T cells from blood, obtained before the transplant. The chain's CDR3 is CASSSQGAQETQYF. DNA of the CDR3: TGCGCCAGCAGCTCACAGGGGGCCCAAGAGACCCAGTACTTC.